These T cell receptor beta chains were read from a single sample in a study of beta chain features in type 1 diabetes. Produced via immunoSEQ multiplex PCR; TCRdb's table is partial and in-frame only. The profile shows approximately 52,000 clones, 60% to 70% of them singletons. Input material: stem cell memory CD4+ T cells from blood. The receptors stem from a woman in her 30s with type 1 diabetes. CDR3s include the opening cysteine and the closing phenylalanine or tryptophan. D genes are given only for firm matches. Clone size is not always given. Where it is, it says once, few, many or a class for expanded clones.

d_gene	abundance	v_gene	j_gene	CDR3nt	CDR3aa
TRBD1	-	TRBV9	TRBJ2-1	TGTGCCAGCAGCGTTGCCGGACAGGGGTACAATGAGCAGTTCTTC	CASSVAGQGYNEQFF
-	once	TRBV13	TRBJ1-3	TGTGCCAGCAGTCCTACGGGGTCTGGAAACACCATATATTTT	CASSPTGSGNTIYF
TRBD1	once	TRBV6-1	TRBJ1-2	TGTGCCAGCAAGGGACAGGGTACTCCCTACACCTTC	CASKGQGTPYTF
TRBD2	-	TRBV5-1	TRBJ2-1	TGCGCCAGCAGCTTACTAGCGGGACGGGGCAATGAGCAGTTCTTC	CASSLLAGRGNEQFF
-	-	TRBV12-5	TRBJ2-7	TGTGCTAGTGGTTTGTCGGGTTACGAGCAGTACTTC	CASGLSGYEQYF
TRBD2	-	TRBV28	TRBJ2-3	TGTGCCTGGGGGTCGGGCGGGAGGGAGGCAGATACGCAGTATTTT	CAWGSGGREADTQYF
TRBD2	-	TRBV10-3	TRBJ2-3	TGTGCCATCAGTGAACACCCATCGAGCGGGAGTAGCACAGATACGCAGTATTTT	CAISEHPSSGSSTDTQYF
-	-	TRBV5-1	TRBJ2-3	TGCGCCAGCAGCTTGGCCGCTAGCGCCTACACAGATACGCAGTATTTT	CASSLAASAYTDTQYF
TRBD1	-	TRBV5-6	TRBJ1-1	TGTGCCAGCAGCCCGGACAGGCGGACTGAAGCTTTCTTT	CASSPDRRTEAFF
-	-	TRBV12-5	TRBJ2-1	TGTGCTAGTGGTTTGGTAATGGCTGAGCAGTTCTTC	CASGLVMAEQFF
TRBD2	-	TRBV2	TRBJ2-5	TGTGCCAGCAGCGCCTCGACTAGCGGGAGCTGGGAGACCCAGTACTTC	CASSASTSGSWETQYF
-	-	TRBV7-9	TRBJ1-1	TGTGCCAGCAGCTTATTTGGTACGGACACTGAAGCTTTCTTT	CASSLFGTDTEAFF
-	-	TRBV28	TRBJ1-1	TGTGCCAGCAGTTATCGCGGTGAAGCTTTCTTT	CASSYRGEAFF
-	-	TRBV2	TRBJ2-1	TGTGCCAGCAGAACTACCCCCAATGAGCAGTTCTTC	CASRTTPNEQFF
-	-	TRBV9	TRBJ2-3	TGTGCCAGCAGCGTAGCCTTAACGGCCGAGCGGGATACGCAGTATTTT	CASSVALTAERDTQYF
TRBD2	-	TRBV4-1	TRBJ2-7	TGCGCCAGCAGCCGCGTCTCCGGGACTAAGGCCTCCTACGAGCAGTACTTC	CASSRVSGTKASYEQYF
-	-	TRBV5-1	TRBJ1-3	TGCGCCAGCAGCGGTTTACAAGGAAACACCATATATTTT	CASSGLQGNTIYF
-	-	TRBV23-1	TRBJ2-5	TGCGCCAGCAGTCAACGTACGCGGGGCGTAGAGACCCAGTACTTC	CASSQRTRGVETQYF
-	-	TRBV5-1	TRBJ2-5	TGCGCCAGCAGTCGAGCAACAGGCTCACAAGAGACCCAGTACTTC	CASSRATGSQETQYF
-	-	TRBV15	TRBJ2-5	TGTGCCACCAGCAGAGACGGGGAGACCCAGTACTTC	CATSRDGETQYF
-	-	TRBV30	TRBJ1-1	TGTGCCTGGACCCGAGGGGGTCTGAACACTGAAGCTTTCTTT	CAWTRGGLNTEAFF
-	-	TRBV18	TRBJ2-5	TGTGCCAGCTCCTCACCATCCGGGGAGACCCAGTACTTC	CASSSPSGETQYF
TRBD2	-	TRBV11-3	TRBJ2-7	TGTGCCAGCAGCTTAGCGACTAGCGGGAGTGGTGAGCAGTACTTC	CASSLATSGSGEQYF